This T cell receptor beta chain came from a study of blood T cells in healthy people across ages. The CDR3 consists of 16 residues. The V segment lost 6 bases and the J segment 2 bases; nucleotides outside the gene matches: 15. Germline CDR1 is DFQATT and CDR2 is SNEGSKA (reference sequence). It was with a sample-barcoded 5' primer and a J-beta primer mix that a second PCR of roughly 6 to 11 cycles was run. TCRdb reanalysed the 5' RACE reads using MiXCR and keeps one entry per CDR3 protein. The data show 1.5 million to 2 million distinct CDR3 sequences, about 39% seen once. Sample: blood. This TCR was recovered from a human donor in good health. This chain joins TRBV20-1 and TRBJ2-7, with TRBD2 matching 8 bases. CDR3 nucleotides: TGCAGTGCCCCGAGGTCGGGGGGGGTTCTGACCTACGAGCAGTACTTC. It codes for CSAPRSGGVLTYEQYF.